The rows below give T cell receptor beta chains drawn from one sample of a study of T cell changes during pregnancy in multiple sclerosis. Profiling relied on immunoSEQ multiplex PCR, and the TCRdb table lists in-frame clones only, not all of them. The sample records under 130,000 clones, 85% to 95% being singletons. The material sequenced was peripheral blood, taken after pregnancy. The receptors come from a female donor with multiple sclerosis, enrolled in a pregnancy study. CDR3s include the opening cysteine and the closing phenylalanine or tryptophan. The order of the fields is CDR3 DNA, CDR3 protein, J gene, V gene, D gene, clone size. The D gene is left open where the match is weak. The listing skips clone size in some rows; elsewhere it reads once, few, many or a size class.

TGTGCCAGCAGCTACGACAGGGGCAATCAGCCCCAGCATTTT,CASSYDRGNQPQHF,TRBJ1-5,TRBV11-2,TRBD1,-
TGCGCCAGCAGCCAAGGGAGGCGTACCAACTATGGCTACACCTTC,CASSQGRRTNYGYTF,TRBJ1-2,TRBV4-3,-,-
TGCGCCAGCAGTGAGTGGCGGGCCTTAGGGACTGAAGCTTTCTTT,CASSEWRALGTEAFF,TRBJ1-1,TRBV10-2,-,-
TGTGCCAGCAGGCCCTCCGGGATCTACAATGAGCAGTTCTTC,CASRPSGIYNEQFF,TRBJ2-1,TRBV2,-,-
TGTGCCAGCTCACGACAGCAAGAGACCCAGTACTTC,CASSRQQETQYF,TRBJ2-5,TRBV18,-,-
TGCGCCAGCAGCTCAGGGGCCCCTTGGGACGAGCAGTACTTC,CASSSGAPWDEQYF,TRBJ2-7,TRBV5-1,-,-
TGTGCCAGCAGTTTACGATACAGGGCCTACGAGCAGTACTTC,CASSLRYRAYEQYF,TRBJ2-7,TRBV27,-,once
TGTGCCAGCAGTTTAGTTCAGGGGAATCAGCCCCAGCATTTT,CASSLVQGNQPQHF,TRBJ1-5,TRBV27,-,once
TGTGCCCTCACAGGGATTTGCAATCAGCCCCAGCATTTT,CALTGICNQPQHF,TRBJ1-5,TRBV7-3,-,-
TGTGCCAGCAGCAAAACAGGGGCCCCGGGCGAGACCCAGTACTTC,CASSKTGAPGETQYF,TRBJ2-5,TRBV7-9,TRBD1,-
TGTGCCTGGAGGGGACAGGGAAGCCCCAATCAGCCCCAGCATTTT,CAWRGQGSPNQPQHF,TRBJ1-5,TRBV30,TRBD1,-
TGTGCCAGCAGTGACTCACAGGGCAATCAGCCCCAGCATTTT,CASSDSQGNQPQHF,TRBJ1-5,TRBV6-4,-,-
TGTGCCGTGCGGGGGGGAAGCACAGATACGCAGTATTTT,CAVRGGSTDTQYF,TRBJ2-3,TRBV28,TRBD2,-
TGCGCCAGCAGCCAAGAGTCAACAGGTACCTACAATGAGCAGTTCTTC,CASSQESTGTYNEQFF,TRBJ2-1,TRBV4-1,-,few
TGTGCCAGCAGTGGGCGACAGGGGGGAACTGAAGCTTTCTTT,CASSGRQGGTEAFF,TRBJ1-1,TRBV2,TRBD1,-
TGTGCCAGTTGCAGGGGTCCCCCCACAGATACGCAGTATTTT,CASCRGPPTDTQYF,TRBJ2-3,TRBV7-8,-,-
TGTGCCAGCAGAATAGAGGGGGTTGAAAAACTGTTTTTT,CASRIEGVEKLFF,TRBJ1-4,TRBV6-6,-,once
TGTGCCAGCAGCCCTAGGGGCAGGGGTTACGAGCAGTACTTC,CASSPRGRGYEQYF,TRBJ2-7,TRBV7-9,-,-
TGTGCCAGCAGTCAACAGGGAAGGTTTGAAGCTTTCTTT,CASSQQGRFEAFF,TRBJ1-1,TRBV18,-,once
TGTGCCAGCAGCTCGGGACAGGGGGACAATTCACCCCTCCACTTT,CASSSGQGDNSPLHF,TRBJ1-6,TRBV7-6,TRBD1,-
TGTGCCAGCAGCTTGGGCCTAGCGGGCACAGATACGCAGTATTTT,CASSLGLAGTDTQYF,TRBJ2-3,TRBV5-8,TRBD2,-
TGCAGTGCTCAGACAGGGAGCGAGCAGTACTTC,CSAQTGSEQYF,TRBJ2-7,TRBV20-1,TRBD1,-
TGTGCCAGTAGTATACCCGGGCAGGGGACTAATGAAAAACTGTTTTTT,CASSIPGQGTNEKLFF,TRBJ1-4,TRBV19,-,-
TGTGCCAGCAGTTTGAAGTCCTTTGGAGATGGCTACACCTTC,CASSLKSFGDGYTF,TRBJ1-2,TRBV28,-,-
TGCGCCAGCAGCCAGCAGGGGCTTGGCTACACCTTC,CASSQQGLGYTF,TRBJ1-2,TRBV4-1,-,once
TGTGCCAGTCTTAAGTCGGGCAGGGGGCGCGTATCCTATGGCTACACCTTC,CASLKSGRGRVSYGYTF,TRBJ1-2,TRBV19,TRBD1,once
TGTGCCAGCAGCTTAAGACCCGTCAGGGGTGCTTTTACCTACAATGAGCAGTTCTTC,CASSLRPVRGAFTYNEQFF,TRBJ2-1,TRBV7-2,-,-
TGTGCCAGCAGCTTTTTCGCGGGGGGCTCCTACGAGCAGTACTTC,CASSFFAGGSYEQYF,TRBJ2-7,TRBV7-2,TRBD2,-
TGTGCCAGCTCATCCCGGGACAGGGTTCACGAGCAGTACTTC,CASSSRDRVHEQYF,TRBJ2-7,TRBV18,TRBD1,-
TGCGCCAGCAGTCAGCTCCTTTTGGACGCCGAAGAGGGAGAGCAGTTCTTC,CASSQLLLDAEEGEQFF,TRBJ2-1,TRBV23-1,-,-
TGTGCCAGCACCGTTAGGACAGGCAATCAGCCCCAGCATTTT,CASTVRTGNQPQHF,TRBJ1-5,TRBV2,-,-
TGTGCCAGCAGTACCTCTAGCGAATACTACAATGAGCAGTTCTTC,CASSTSSEYYNEQFF,TRBJ2-1,TRBV6-7,-,-
TGTGCCAGTAGTTCGGGACTAGCGGGATACTACGAGCAGTACTTC,CASSSGLAGYYEQYF,TRBJ2-7,TRBV19,TRBD2,-
TGTGCCAGCAGCCCCGCGGGGGCCGCTAGGAACTACGAGCAGTACTTC,CASSPAGAARNYEQYF,TRBJ2-7,TRBV7-9,-,-
TGTGCCAGCAGCGTAGGCGTGACAGACAACAATGAGCAGTTCTTC,CASSVGVTDNNEQFF,TRBJ2-1,TRBV9,-,-
TGTGCCAGCTCATTTACTAGCGGCGGTAGCACAGATACGCAGTATTTT,CASSFTSGGSTDTQYF,TRBJ2-3,TRBV18,TRBD2,-
TGTGCCAGCAGCTTGGGCGGGAGCTCCTACAATGAGCAGTTCTTC,CASSLGGSSYNEQFF,TRBJ2-1,TRBV5-4,TRBD2,once
TGCGCCAGCAGCATGATAGGACAGCATAACACTGAAGCTTTCTTT,CASSMIGQHNTEAFF,TRBJ1-1,TRBV5-1,-,-
TGTGCCAGCAGATACCGGACTAGCGGGGGAATGAATGAGCAGTTCTTC,CASRYRTSGGMNEQFF,TRBJ2-1,TRBV2,TRBD2,-
TGCGCCAGCACCCCGCGGGGGGGCCACAATGAGCAGTTCTTC,CASTPRGGHNEQFF,TRBJ2-1,TRBV5-1,TRBD2,-
TGTGCCAGCAGTCTCGGACAGGGTGGCCACGAGCAGTACTTC,CASSLGQGGHEQYF,TRBJ2-7,TRBV28,TRBD1,-
TGTGCCAGCAGCGTTAGCGGGGGCCAAGAGACCCAGTACTTC,CASSVSGGQETQYF,TRBJ2-5,TRBV9,TRBD2,-
TGTGCCAGCAGTTTATTCGCAGGGGGTGATGGCTACACCTTC,CASSLFAGGDGYTF,TRBJ1-2,TRBV27,TRBD1,-
TGCAGCGTTGAAGCCCCGGCAGGGAGGAGCTCCTACGAGCAGTACTTC,CSVEAPAGRSSYEQYF,TRBJ2-7,TRBV29-1,-,-
TGTGCCAGCAGCAACCTTGGTCTAGCAACTAATGAAAAACTGTTTTTT,CASSNLGLATNEKLFF,TRBJ1-4,TRBV11-2,-,-
TGCAGCGTTTATAGGCTAGCGGGGGAGACCCAGTACTTC,CSVYRLAGETQYF,TRBJ2-5,TRBV29-1,TRBD2,-
TGTGCCAGTAGACCGGACAGGGGGCTCAGGAGGACTGAAGCTTTCTTT,CASRPDRGLRRTEAFF,TRBJ1-1,TRBV19,TRBD1,-
TGTGCCAGCAGCTTTCAGTTAAACACTGAAGCTTTCTTT,CASSFQLNTEAFF,TRBJ1-1,TRBV7-9,-,-
TGTGCCAGCAGCTTAAGACAGGGGGCTAACTATGGCTACACCTTC,CASSLRQGANYGYTF,TRBJ1-2,TRBV7-3,TRBD1,-